The next 25 T cell receptor beta chains were all read from a single sample in a study of Ad26.COV2.S vaccination and SARS-CoV-2 variants. The repertoire was sequenced with immunoSEQ multiplex PCR; TCRdb's copy has only in-frame clones and lacks some. The sample has about 380,000 clones, 83% seen once. The treatment is: around 19 received Ad26.COV2.S at low or high dose, single or two shots; about 5 received placebo; per-sample allocation not given. Following the first vaccine or placebo injection, samples were taken on day 63. The sample in question was peripheral blood, obtained in a trial of Ad26.COV2.S vaccine versus placebo. These receptors were collected from a person aged 18-60 years who received the Ad26.COV2.S COVID-19 vaccine or a placebo.

This sequence joins TRBV5-6 and TRBJ1-2, with 8 positions matching TRBD1. The CDR3 has 14 amino acids. The junction had 4 bases not matched to a gene; V was cut back by 4 bases and J by 2 bases. CDR1 and CDR2 (germline): SGHDT, YYEEEE. CDR3 nucleotide sequence: TGTGCCAGCAGCCGAGGGACAGGCAACTATGGCTACACCTTC. This codes for CASSRGTGNYGYTF.

The genes are TRBV21-1 and TRBJ2-1. TRBV21-1 is termed a pseudogene. The CDR3 covers 13 residues. CDR3 DNA sequence: TGTGCCAGCAGGGGGAAGGGTGAGAATGAGCAGTTCTTC. It yields the protein CASRGKGENEQFF.

This chain uses TRBV5-1 with TRBJ1-2, with a weak D call TRBD1 (6 bases). From germline, CDR1 is SGHRS and CDR2 YFSETQ. This CDR3 region has 13 residues. Trimming left V 4 bases short and J 7 bases short, with 14 bases between. Here the CDR3 DNA reads TGCGCCAGCAGCCCCTTAGGGGGTCGTGGCTACACCTTC. Translation: CASSPLGGRGYTF.

The gene calls are TRBV5-1 and TRBJ2-2; D may match TRBD1 or TRBD2 (6 bases each). The V end was cut by 1 base, the J end by 3 bases, with 10 bases between. This CDR3 has 15 residues. Germline values: CDR1 SGHRS, CDR2 YFSETQ. The CDR3 DNA sequence: TGCGCCAGCAGCTTGTGGGGGGCAGACACCGGGGAGCTGTTTTTT. Translated, it gives CASSLWGADTGELFF.

The CDR3 nucleotides are TGTGCCAGCAGCCCTCGGACGGGAAATAATTCACCCCTCCACTTT. Its translation is CASSPRTGNNSPLHF. The chain links TRBV7-9 to TRBJ1-6; the D is unclear. The CDR3 totals 15 residues. With 5 bases removed from V and 5 bases from J, the gap between germline ends came to 13 bases. The germline CDR1 and CDR2 sequences are SEHNR and FQNEAQ (reference sequence).

The chain combines TRBV7-9 with TRBJ2-1, with D tentatively TRBD1 or TRBD2 (5 bases each). This CDR3 is 13 amino acids long. V lost 5 bases and J lost 14, with 19 bases in between. The germline gives CDR1 SEHNR, CDR2 FQNEAQ (reference sequence). DNA for the CDR3: TGTGCCAGCAGCGAGGGGAGCCGGGACCCCGAGTTCTTC. This codes for CASSEGSRDPEFF.

This chain joins TRBV30 and TRBJ2-1, with D perhaps TRBD2 (7 bases). V was trimmed by 3 bases and J by 8 bases, leaving 17 bases between them. Germline CDR1 is GTSNPN and CDR2 is SVGIG (reference sequence). The CDR3 is made up of 14 amino acids. CDR3 amino acids: CAWRPDWGGYEQFF. DNA of the CDR3: TGTGCCTGGAGGCCCGATTGGGGGGGCTATGAGCAGTTCTTC.

In its sample, this clone was seen once. Other DNA sequences in this specimen translate into the identical CDR3. The CDR3 coding sequence is TGCGCCAGCAGCCAGGACCAAGAGACCCAGTACTTC. Amino acid sequence: CASSQDQETQYF. The chain recombines TRBV5-1 with TRBJ2-5; D is unresolved. V gave up 4 bases and J gave up 0 bases, with 4 bases separating them. Germline values: CDR1 SGHRS, CDR2 YFSETQ. This CDR3 spans 12 amino acids. The full variable domain, its missing parts supplied by reference TRBV5-1 and TRBJ2-5, is KAGVTQTPRYLIKTRGQQVTLSCSPISGHRSVSWYQQTPGQGLQFLFEYFSETQRNKGNFPGRFSGRQFSNSRSEMNVSTLELGDSALYLCASSQDQETQYFGPGTRLLVL.

The chain combines TRBV28 with TRBJ1-2, with TRBD1 matching 9 bases. The CDR3 runs to 17 residues. Germline V gene data show CDR1 as MDHEN and CDR2 as SYDVKM. With V trimmed by 3 bases and J by 5 bases, 13 bases remained unmatched. CDR3 sequence (DNA): TGTGCCAGCAGTTTGCCCCCCGGGACAGGGCTCCTTTATGGCTACACCTTC. Encoded protein: CASSLPPGTGLLYGYTF.

The chain couples TRBV19 to TRBJ2-7; TRBD2 might be the D (6 bases). The CDR3 has 13 amino acids. Germline loops: CDR1 LNHDA, CDR2 SQIVND (reference sequence). Trimming left V 3 bases short and J 4 bases short, with 10 bases between. The CDR3 is CASSMGDSYEQYF. The CDR3 DNA reads TGTGCCAGTAGTATGGGGGACTCTTACGAGCAGTACTTC.

The chain links TRBV19 to TRBJ1-2, with 8 bases fitting TRBD1. The CDR3 contains 15 residues. Trimming cost V 8 bases and J 3 bases; bases outside gene matches: 11. The germline V gene encodes CDR1 LNHDA and CDR2 SQIVND (reference sequence). This CDR3 reads CASSYGQGLDYGYTF. The CDR3 region has the DNA TGTGCCAGTTCATACGGACAGGGCCTTGACTATGGCTACACCTTC.

V and J are TRBV30 and TRBJ1-2; D unresolved. V lost 2 bases and J 7 bases, leaving 11 bases between the germline ends. The CDR3 spans 12 residues. CDR1 and CDR2 (germline): GTSNPN, SVGIG (reference sequence). The DNA for the CDR3 is TGTGCCTGGAGTTCCGGGCCCGGTGGCTACACCTTC. This encodes CAWSSGPGGYTF. Based on the CDR3 plus reference TRBV30 and TRBJ1-2, the full variable domain is SQTIHQWPATLVQPVGSPLSLECTVEGTSNPNLYWYRQAAGRGLQLLFYSVGIGQISSEVPQNLSASRPQDRQFILSSKKLLLSDSGFYLCAWSSGPGGYTFGSGTRLTVV.

CDR3 amino acids: CASNSRDRVYEQYF. DNA of the CDR3: TGTGCCAGTAACTCCCGGGACAGGGTCTACGAGCAGTACTTC. This rearrangement joins TRBV19 to TRBJ2-7; 9 bases are shared with TRBD1. The CDR3 loop spans 14 amino acids. The germline CDR1 and CDR2 sequences are LNHDA and SQIVND (reference sequence). The V gene end was trimmed by 7 bases and the J gene end by 3 bases; junction bases not matched to a gene: 7.

The chain recombines TRBV7-6 with TRBJ2-3, with D perhaps matching TRBD2 (6 bases). This CDR3 has 18 residues. V lost 0 bases to trimming and J lost 0 bases, with 16 bases between them. The V gene's germline CDR1 is SGHVS and CDR2 FNYEAQ. CDR3 sequence (DNA): TGTGCCAGCAGCTTAGCGCCTTCCCCGGGAGTGAGCACAGATACGCAGTATTTT. Translated, it gives CASSLAPSPGVSTDTQYF.

The gene calls are TRBV29-1 and TRBJ1-1, with D possibly being TRBD1 (6 bases). V lost 7 bases and J lost 4, with 19 bases in between. Germline CDR1 SQVTM, CDR2 ANQGSEA. The CDR3 sequence is 14 residues long. In DNA, the CDR3 is TGCAGCGCTCACACCCCCCAGACAGGCACTGAAGCTTTCTTT. Translation gives CSAHTPQTGTEAFF.

The chain carries TRBV4-1 and TRBJ2-7; TRBD1 matches at 7 bases. Germline V gene data show CDR1 as MGHRA and CDR2 as YSYEKL. The CDR3 extends over 15 amino acids. Trimming took 1 base from V and 4 from J; bases not matched to a gene: 7. The CDR3 sequence is CASSQAFAGGYEQYF. CDR3 in DNA: TGCGCCAGCAGCCAAGCGTTTGCAGGGGGATACGAGCAGTACTTC.

The chain has TRBV19 and TRBJ1-1; D is possibly TRBD1 (5 bases). Trimming removed 7 bases at V and 10 bases at J, with 13 bases between. The CDR3 has 11 residues. The germline V gene has CDR1 LNHDA and CDR2 SQIVND (reference sequence). Here the CDR3 DNA reads TGTGCCAGTATCCGGGGGGGAAGAGCTTTCTTT. Protein: CASIRGGRAFF.

This rearrangement joins TRBV5-6 to TRBJ1-2; weak D call: TRBD1 (6 bases). The CDR3 is made up of 16 amino acids. Germline assignment: CDR1 SGHDT and CDR2 YYEEEE. V was pared by 3 bases and J by 2 bases, with 17 bases between. DNA of the CDR3: TGTGCCAGCAGCTCCAGTACGGGGGCCGGGAACTATGGCTACACCTTC. This codes for CASSSSTGAGNYGYTF.

CDR3 sequence (DNA): TGTGCCAGCAGTGAAGTCCCCCGACAGGATTCTTGCACCTTC. This codes for CASSEVPRQDSCTF. The chain is built from TRBV6-1 and TRBJ1-2; TRBD1 might be the D (6 bases). Germline V gene sequence: CDR1 MNHNS, CDR2 SASEGT. Trimming removed 1 base from V and 13 bases from J, with 19 bases in between. The CDR3 consists of 14 residues.

This clone was found once. J is TRBJ2-3 and V is TRBV12-3 or TRBV12-4, with unresolved D. Deletions cut 5 bases from V and 8 bases from J, with 14 bases between. This CDR3 comprises 13 residues. The CDR3, as DNA: TGTGCCAGCAGTCCCATCGCTCCCCCTACGCAGTATTTT. The encoded protein is CASSPIAPPTQYF.

The CDR3 reads CASSPGDGELFF. CDR3 sequence (DNA): TGTGCCAGCTCACCGGGGGACGGGGAGCTGTTTTTT. V usage is TRBV18 and J usage is TRBJ2-2; D might be TRBD1 or TRBD2, each matching 5 bases. Germline lookup yields CDR1 KGHSH and CDR2 LQKENI. This CDR3 is built from 12 residues. Between the trimmed V and J ends, which lost 3 bases and 7 bases, there was a span of 6 bases.

This clone has just one count. The J gene is TRBJ1-1, the V gene TRBV10-1; a possible D gene is TRBD1 (5 bases). Germline V gene sequence: CDR1 WNHNN, CDR2 SYGVQD (reference sequence). This CDR3 has 14 amino acids. The V gene lost 0 bases and the J gene lost 4 bases, with 9 bases spanning the gap. DNA of the CDR3: TGCGCCAGCAGTGAGTCCCTGAGGGGCACTGAAGCTTTCTTT. It is translated as CASSESLRGTEAFF.

The rearrangement links TRBV4-1 to TRBJ1-1, with D possibly being TRBD1 (5 bases). V was trimmed by 0 bases and J by 5 bases, leaving 19 bases between them. This CDR3 region has 17 residues. Germline V gives CDR1 MGHRA, CDR2 YSYEKL. CDR3 sequence reads: CASSQDPLRGRWTEAFF. The CDR3 DNA sequence: TGCGCCAGCAGCCAAGATCCCCTGCGGGGCAGGTGGACTGAAGCTTTCTTT.

The rearrangement joins TRBV3-1 (or the pseudogene TRBV3-2) to TRBJ1-6; D call uncertain. Germline V CDR1 and CDR2: LGHDT, YNNKEL (reference sequence). The CDR3 runs 12 residues. Trimming cost V 0 bases and J 10 bases, with 4 bases left between them. Written as DNA, the CDR3 is TGTGCCAGCAGCCAAGAGGGCTCACCCCTCCACTTT. Its translation: CASSQEGSPLHF.

This clone came up once. V is TRBV21-1 and J is TRBJ2-7. TRBV21-1 is deemed a pseudogene. The CDR3 spans 14 residues. In DNA, the CDR3 is TGTGCCAGCAGCAAAGTGGAAGGCTGCTACGAGCAGTACTTC. Translated: CASSKVEGCYEQYF.